This entry lists 32 T cell receptor beta chains sequenced from one sample in a study of control samples from healthy donors and cancer patients. The table came from immunoSEQ multiplex PCR; TCRdb's copy has only in-frame clones and leaves some out. The table lists about 130,000 clones, around 92% of them singletons. The specimen sequenced was blood. The receptors shown here come from a woman between 50 and 59 years old in good health.

The rearrangement joins TRBV30 to TRBJ1-2, with D maybe TRBD1 (6 bases). Germline CDR1 is GTSNPN and CDR2 is SVGIG (reference sequence). This CDR3 has 14 amino acids. Trimming took 2 bases from V and 2 from J, leaving 12 bases between them. The CDR3, as DNA: TGTGCCTGGAGTTTATCCGGGACAAACTATGGCTACACCTTC. Encoded protein: CAWSLSGTNYGYTF.

DNA of the CDR3: TGTGCCAGCAGCGCCGGGACAGTCCAGATCTCTGGAAACACCATATATTTT. It specifies CASSAGTVQISGNTIYF. This sequence joins TRBV9 and TRBJ1-3; 7 bases fit TRBD1. The CDR3 consists of 17 residues. J lost 0 bases, V lost 3 bases, and 9 bases had no gene match. Per germline, CDR1 SGDLS and CDR2 YYNGEE.

This sequence joins TRBV2 and TRBJ1-5; a weak D match, TRBD1 (6 bases). CDR3 size: 15 residues. Germline CDR1 and CDR2: SNHLY and FYNNEI. V was shortened by 1 base and J by 2 bases, with 9 bases between the two germline ends. This chain's CDR3 is CASSEGQAGNQPQHF. DNA of the CDR3: TGTGCCAGCAGTGAAGGACAGGCTGGCAATCAGCCCCAGCATTTT.

The chain combines TRBV5-1 with TRBJ1-2; no reliable D call. The CDR3 sequence is 14 residues long. Trimming shortened V by 0 bases and J by 2 bases, and 8 bases separated the two germline ends. In germline, CDR1 is SGHRS, CDR2 YFSETQ. CDR3 DNA sequence: TGCGCCAGCAGCTTGGCACCGGCGAACTATGGCTACACCTTC. It specifies CASSLAPANYGYTF.

The J gene is TRBJ1-1, the V gene TRBV3-1 (or the pseudogene TRBV3-2); 7 bases are a match to TRBD1. The V and J ends lost 1 base and 1 base, in that order; junction bases with no gene match: 12. Germline V gene sequence: CDR1 LGHDT, CDR2 YNNKEL (reference sequence). The CDR3 runs 18 residues. CDR3: CASSQAWRAGQQNTEAFF. CDR3 DNA sequence: TGTGCCAGCAGCCAAGCCTGGAGGGCGGGACAGCAGAACACTGAAGCTTTCTTT.

The chain uses TRBV7-8 and TRBJ2-1, with D uncertain. This CDR3 region has 14 residues. The V gene's germline CDR1 is SGHVS and CDR2 FQNEAQ. V was clipped by 1 base and J by 4 bases, with 8 bases between them. CDR3 region: CASSLVFGYNEQFF. In nucleotides, the CDR3 is TGTGCCAGCAGCTTAGTATTTGGGTACAATGAGCAGTTCTTC. Based on the CDR3 plus reference TRBV7-8 and TRBJ2-1, the full variable domain is GAGVSQSPRYKVAKRGQDVALRCDPISGHVSLFWYQQALGQGPEFLTYFQNEAQLDKSGLPSDRFFAERPEGSVSTLKIQRTQQEDSAVYLCASSLVFGYNEQFFGPGTRLTVL.

V gene TRBV19 combines with J gene TRBJ1-2, with D uncertain. Germline CDR1 LNHDA, CDR2 SQIVND (reference sequence). V lost 10 bases, J lost 5 bases, and 17 bases lay in between. The CDR3 is 13 residues long. The CDR3 region has the DNA TGTGCCACTCGAGGAGCGGAGAGGTATGGCTACACCTTC. Translated, it gives CATRGAERYGYTF.

J is TRBJ2-3 and V is TRBV27; possibly TRBD1 for D (5 bases). V lost 9 bases, J lost 0 bases, and 7 bases lay in between. The CDR3 is 12 amino acids. CDR1 MNHEY and CDR2 SMNVEV come from the germline V gene (reference sequence). CDR3 in amino acids: CARWTSTDTQYF. CDR3 in DNA: TGTGCCAGGTGGACAAGCACAGATACGCAGTATTTT.

This sequence joins TRBV18 and TRBJ1-5; TRBD1 might be the D (5 bases). The CDR3 length is 15 residues. Trimming left V 3 bases short and J 4 bases short, with 13 bases between. Germline values: CDR1 KGHSH, CDR2 LQKENI. Here the CDR3 DNA reads TGTGCCAGCTCACCCTCACGGGGGTCGAATCAGCCCCAGCATTTT. Amino acid sequence: CASSPSRGSNQPQHF.

V usage is TRBV3-1 (or the pseudogene TRBV3-2) and J usage is TRBJ2-3; D remains unclear. This CDR3 comprises 11 residues. The germline CDR1 and CDR2 sequences are LGHDT and YNNKEL (reference sequence). Trimming removed 3 bases at V and 8 bases at J, with 6 bases between. As DNA, the CDR3 is TGTGCCAGCAGCCACAGGCGTACGCAGTATTTT. It encodes CASSHRRTQYF.

The J gene is TRBJ1-1, the V gene TRBV6-5; possibly TRBD1 for D (6 bases). The CDR3 totals 15 residues. Germline CDR1 is MNHEY and CDR2 is SVGAGI. Between the trimmed V and J ends, which lost 6 bases and 0 bases, there was a span of 14 bases. CDR3: CASRATGTMNTEAFF. The DNA for the CDR3 is TGTGCCAGCAGGGCGACCGGGACAATGAACACTGAAGCTTTCTTT.

The chain is built from TRBV3-1 (or the pseudogene TRBV3-2) and TRBJ2-1; no definite D call. The germline V gene encodes CDR1 LGHDT and CDR2 YNNKEL (reference sequence). The CDR3 has 13 amino acids. The germline V and J ends were trimmed by 4 bases and 8 bases, with 12 bases remaining between them. Written as DNA, the CDR3 is TGTGCCAGCAGCCGGATCGAGTGGGATGAGCAGTTCTTC. This sequence encodes CASSRIEWDEQFF.

The chain uses TRBV2 and TRBJ2-3, with 8 positions matching TRBD1. The germline V gene has CDR1 SNHLY and CDR2 FYNNEI. There are 14 residues in the CDR3. Trimming cost V 8 bases and J 8 bases; bases outside gene matches: 12. DNA for the CDR3: TGTGCCAGCCGAATGGACAGGGTACGAGGTACGCAGTATTTT. It encodes CASRMDRVRGTQYF.

This chain links TRBV7-8 with TRBJ1-3; maybe TRBD1 (5 bases). The CDR3 length is 17 residues. V dropped 0 bases and J dropped 2 bases, with 14 bases sitting between them. The germline V gene encodes CDR1 SGHVS and CDR2 FQNEAQ. The CDR3 DNA sequence: TGTGCCAGCAGCTTAGCGGGGGTGCGGGGGGCTGGAAACACCATATATTTT. Amino acid sequence: CASSLAGVRGAGNTIYF. The whole variable domain, filled in from reference TRBV7-8 and TRBJ1-3, reads GAGVSQSPRYKVAKRGQDVALRCDPISGHVSLFWYQQALGQGPEFLTYFQNEAQLDKSGLPSDRFFAERPEGSVSTLKIQRTQQEDSAVYLCASSLAGVRGAGNTIYFGEGSWLTVV.

The genes are TRBV24-1 and TRBJ1-5; TRBD1 might be the D (5 bases). This CDR3 has 14 amino acids. V was pared by 5 bases and J by 3 bases, with 10 bases between. CDR1 KGHDR and CDR2 SFDVKD come from the germline V gene. The CDR3 bases are TGTGCCACCAGTGCGGGGACTAACAATCAGCCCCAGCATTTT. It codes for CATSAGTNNQPQHF.

This sequence joins TRBV6-5 and TRBJ2-6; D is ambiguous. Germline-derived CDR1 and CDR2 are MNHEY and SVGAGI. Trimming removed 8 bases at V and 2 bases at J, with 7 bases between. The CDR3 sequence is 13 residues long. CDR3 protein: CASPRPGANVLTF. The DNA for the CDR3 is TGTGCCAGCCCACGCCCTGGGGCCAACGTCCTGACTTTC.

The rearrangement uses TRBV2 and TRBJ2-5; TRBD2 matches 7 bases. CDR3 length equals 13 residues. With 7 bases clipped from V and 3 bases from J, the junction kept 5 bases outside the gene matches. Germline V lookup: CDR1 SNHLY, CDR2 FYNNEI. The CDR3: CASTQGGEETQYF. CDR3 DNA: TGTGCCAGCACGCAGGGAGGGGAAGAGACCCAGTACTTC.

The CDR3, as DNA: TGTGCCAGCAGCTTAGAGGGGGCTCGGAACGAGCAGTACTTC. Amino acid sequence: CASSLEGARNEQYF. The V and J genes are TRBV7-6 and TRBJ2-7; 7 nucleotides line up with TRBD1. Per the germline V gene, CDR1 is SGHVS and CDR2 is FNYEAQ. The CDR3 loop spans 14 amino acids. Trimming cost V 1 base and J 5 bases; bases outside gene matches: 5.

The V gene is TRBV5-1, the J gene TRBJ2-5; TRBD2 matches at 15 bases. The CDR3 consists of 15 residues. With 4 bases clipped from V and 7 bases from J, the junction kept 5 bases outside the gene matches. Germline loops: CDR1 SGHRS, CDR2 YFSETQ. Here the CDR3 reads CASSTGTSGRWTQYF. For the CDR3, the DNA is TGCGCCAGCAGCACTGGGACTAGCGGGAGGTGGACCCAGTACTTC.

The gene calls are TRBV30 and TRBJ1-3, with D uncertain. CDR3 length: 18 amino acids. Trimming shortened V by 0 bases and J by 0 bases, and 18 bases separated the two germline ends. Germline lookup yields CDR1 GTSNPN and CDR2 SVGIG (reference sequence). CDR3 loop: CAWSVRGRAEPSGNTIYF. The DNA for the CDR3 is TGTGCCTGGAGTGTACGGGGTAGGGCGGAGCCCTCTGGAAACACCATATATTTT.

The CDR3 bases are TGTGCCAGCAGACTCGGGACAGGTTTTTTGGGTACTGGAAACACCATATATTTT. Translating gives CASRLGTGFLGTGNTIYF. The chain combines TRBV7-9 with TRBJ1-3; 8 nucleotides match TRBD1. CDR1 and CDR2 (germline): SEHNR, FQNEAQ (reference sequence). The J segment lost 2 bases and the V segment lost 6 bases, leaving 15 bases of the junction unmatched. The CDR3 runs to 18 residues.

The genes are TRBV10-2 and TRBJ2-2; TRBD2 matches at 13 bases. J gave up 3 bases and V 6 bases, and 1 base lay outside the gene matches. CDR1 is WSHSY and CDR2 is SAAADI in the germline V gene. The CDR3 has 15 amino acids. The chain's CDR3 is CASRGLAGDTGELFF. The CDR3 DNA reads as TGCGCCAGCAGAGGACTAGCGGGAGACACCGGGGAGCTGTTTTTT.

This sequence joins TRBV11-2 and TRBJ1-3; TRBD1 is a possible D gene (6 bases). The germline V and J ends were trimmed by 0 bases and 7 bases, with 22 bases remaining between them. Per germline, CDR1 SGHAT and CDR2 FQNNGV. The CDR3 is 18 residues long. The CDR3 region is CASSLEGLRRTGANTIYF. CDR3 sequence (DNA): TGTGCCAGCAGCTTAGAGGGGCTTCGGAGGACGGGGGCGAACACCATATATTTT.

The chain carries TRBV10-2 and TRBJ2-1; no definite D call. This CDR3 spans 10 amino acids. The ends were cut back, 0 bases at V and 12 bases at J, with 3 bases in the middle. CDR1 and CDR2 from the germline V gene are WSHSY and SAAADI. The CDR3 protein is CASSESGQFF. Written as DNA, the CDR3 is TGCGCCAGCAGTGAGTCGGGGCAGTTCTTC.

This clone was seen once. This chain uses TRBV29-1 with TRBJ2-3, with a tentative D call TRBD1 (6 bases). The germline V and J ends were trimmed by 7 bases and 0 bases, with 14 bases remaining between them. This CDR3 is built from 14 residues. Germline V lookup: CDR1 SQVTM, CDR2 ANQGSEA. CDR3 residues: CSAKGVSSTDTQYF. CDR3 nucleotides: TGCAGCGCCAAGGGGGTTTCTAGCACAGATACGCAGTATTTT.

This sequence joins TRBV28 and TRBJ1-4; D is perhaps TRBD1 (5 bases). Germline CDR1 is MDHEN and CDR2 is SYDVKM. V lost 3 bases and J lost 1, with 6 bases in between. The CDR3 runs to 14 residues. The CDR3 loop is CASSFQGTNEKLFF. In DNA, the CDR3 is TGTGCCAGCAGTTTCCAGGGAACTAATGAAAAACTGTTTTTT.

The chain carries TRBV2 and TRBJ2-1; maybe TRBD1 (5 bases). V shed 5 bases and J shed 3 bases, with 14 bases lying between them. The CDR3 loop spans 15 amino acids. CDR1 and CDR2 (germline): SNHLY, FYNNEI. The DNA of the CDR3 is TGTGCCAGCAGTCTCGGCCAGGGCCTCTACAATGAGCAGTTCTTC. This translates into CASSLGQGLYNEQFF. Filled out from reference TRBV2 and TRBJ2-1, the complete variable domain reads EPEVTQTPSHQVTQMGQEVILRCVPISNHLYFYWYRQILGQKVEFLVSFYNNEISEKSEIFDDQFSVERPDGSNFTLKIRSTKLEDSAMYFCASSLGQGLYNEQFFGPGTRLTVL.

The CDR3 nucleotides read TGCAGCGTTGGTGACCCCGCCGGGGAGCAGTTCTTC. This sequence encodes CSVGDPAGEQFF. This chain uses TRBV29-1 with TRBJ2-1; D gene unclear. The V end lost 4 bases, the J end lost 10 bases, and 14 bases lay between the germline ends. This CDR3 contains 12 residues. Germline CDR1 SQVTM, CDR2 ANQGSEA.

The rearrangement joins TRBV30 to TRBJ2-3, with D perhaps matching TRBD2 (5 bases). CDR3 length equals 13 residues. In germline, CDR1 is GTSNPN, CDR2 SVGIG (reference sequence). Trimming removed 0 bases from V and 5 bases from J, with 9 bases in between. CDR3: CAWSVHGGDTQYF. The DNA for the CDR3 is TGTGCCTGGAGTGTACATGGAGGAGATACGCAGTATTTT.

The chain employs TRBV28 and TRBJ1-2; 8 bases align to TRBD1. Germline V lookup: CDR1 MDHEN, CDR2 SYDVKM. Germline trimming cut 5 bases from V and 5 bases from J; bases unmatched to any gene: 7. The CDR3 contains 14 residues. The CDR3 loop reads CASSPPGQEYGYTF. The CDR3 coding sequence is TGTGCCAGCAGTCCGCCGGGACAGGAGTATGGCTACACCTTC.

Here the CDR3 reads CATIGQLNTEAFF. The CDR3, as DNA: TGTGCCACCATAGGACAATTGAACACTGAAGCTTTCTTT. V gene TRBV25-1 combines with J gene TRBJ1-1; tentatively, D is TRBD1 (5 bases). Germline V gene lookup returns CDR1 MGHDK and CDR2 SYGVNS. This CDR3 region has 13 residues. V was clipped by 10 bases and J by 0 bases, with 12 bases between them.

This chain links TRBV7-9 with TRBJ2-2, with D possibly being TRBD1 (6 bases). Trimming shortened V by 3 bases and J by 3 bases, and 11 bases separated the two germline ends. The CDR3 totals 15 residues. Germline V gives CDR1 SEHNR, CDR2 FQNEAQ (reference sequence). CDR3 amino acids: CASSLGDTYTGELFF. The CDR3 nucleotides are TGTGCCAGCAGCTTGGGGGACACATACACCGGGGAGCTGTTTTTT.